This entry concerns a single T cell receptor (beta chain). V shed 6 bases and J 4 bases; nucleotides not matched to a gene: 5. Germline V CDR1 and CDR2: MNHEY, SVGAGI. The CDR3 extends over 15 amino acids. Original processing methods: Scientists estimated how many nucleated cells there were by amplifying reference gene primers. Here immunoSEQ multiplex PCR was the method, and the copy in TCRdb shows in-frame clones only, minus some. V, J and clone size are those of that table, while D and trimming were read from the DNA. The sample contains 250,000 to 300,000 clones, over 70% of which appear only once. This sample was included in a study of blood T cell repertoires in COVID-19. Study overall: Acute and convalescent COVID-19 samples came from the United States, Italy and Spain. T cells, B-cell-depleted T cells, or PBMCs supplied cDNA or gDNA.

The chain links TRBV6-5 to TRBJ2-3, with TRBD2 matching 12 bases. Specimen: peripheral blood. The origin of this receptor is a woman aged 40 to 49 who had recovered from COVID-19. CDR3 in DNA: TGTGCCAGCAGCCAACTAGCGGGGGGCGCAGATACGCAGTATTTT. Its translation: CASSQLAGGADTQYF.